This T cell receptor beta chain was sequenced in a study of identical twins. This CDR3 is 15 amino acids long. Per the germline V gene, CDR1 is ENHRY and CDR2 is SYGVKD. J was trimmed by 3 bases and V by 6 bases; bases with no gene match: 8. From the 5' RACE reads, TCRdb called clonotypes with MiXCR, one entry per CDR3 protein. The sample holds 400,000 to 500,000 distinct CDR3 sequences, roughly 20% seen once. This clonotype showed up just a few times. The sequence was collected from a man aged 50-59 years in good health. The J gene is TRBJ2-3, the V gene TRBV10-3, with 8 bases lining up with TRBD2. The material sequenced was naive T cells sorted from blood. The CDR3 here is CAIRGAGARTDTQYF. The CDR3 nucleotides read TGTGCCATCAGGGGAGCGGGGGCTAGGACAGATACGCAGTATTTT.